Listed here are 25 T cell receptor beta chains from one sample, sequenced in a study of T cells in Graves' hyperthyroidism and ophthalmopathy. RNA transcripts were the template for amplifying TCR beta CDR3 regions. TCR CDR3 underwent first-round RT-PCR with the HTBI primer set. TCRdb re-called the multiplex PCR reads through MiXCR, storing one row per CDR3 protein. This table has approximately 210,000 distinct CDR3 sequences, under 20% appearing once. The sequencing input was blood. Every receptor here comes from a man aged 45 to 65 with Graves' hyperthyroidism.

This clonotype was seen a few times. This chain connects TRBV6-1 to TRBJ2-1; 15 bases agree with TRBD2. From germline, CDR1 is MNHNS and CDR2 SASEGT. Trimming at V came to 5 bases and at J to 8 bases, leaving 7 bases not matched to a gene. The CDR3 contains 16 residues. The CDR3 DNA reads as TGTGCCAGCAGTAAAGGCTGGACTAGCGGGGGGGATGAGCAGTTCTTC. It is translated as CASSKGWTSGGDEQFF.

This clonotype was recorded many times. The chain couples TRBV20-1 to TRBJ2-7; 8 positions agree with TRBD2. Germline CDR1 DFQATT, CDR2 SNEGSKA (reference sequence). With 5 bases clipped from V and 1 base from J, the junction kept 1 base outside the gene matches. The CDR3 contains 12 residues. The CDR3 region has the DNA TGCAGTGCTTCGGGAGGGTCCTACGAGCAGTACTTC. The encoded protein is CSASGGSYEQYF.

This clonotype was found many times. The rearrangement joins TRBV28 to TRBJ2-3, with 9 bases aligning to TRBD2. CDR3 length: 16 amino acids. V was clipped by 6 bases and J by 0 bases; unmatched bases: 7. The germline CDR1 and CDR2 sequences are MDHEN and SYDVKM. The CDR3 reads CASSPSSGVSTDTQYF. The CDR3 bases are TGTGCCAGCAGCCCTTCTAGCGGGGTAAGCACAGATACGCAGTATTTT. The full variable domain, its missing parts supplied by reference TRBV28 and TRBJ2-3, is DVKVTQSSRYLVKRTGEKVFLECVQDMDHENMFWYRQDPGLGLRLIYFSYDVKMKEKGDIPEGYSVSREKKERFSLILESASTNQTSMYLCASSPSSGVSTDTQYFGPGTRLTVL.

Written as DNA, the CDR3 is TGTGCCACCAGTGATTTTCGAATGCCCAATCAGGAAGCCGGCTACGAGCAGTACTTC. It codes for CATSDFRMPNQEAGYEQYF. This chain joins TRBV24-1 and TRBJ2-7, with unresolved D. The CDR3 is made up of 19 amino acids. Trimming cost V 1 base and J 3 bases, with 24 bases left between them. Looked up from germline, CDR1 is KGHDR and CDR2 is SFDVKD.

The CDR3 DNA reads as TGTGCCTGGAGTGCACCGGACAGGGGGGTTTTTTATGAAAAACTGTTTTTT. Protein: CAWSAPDRGVFYEKLFF. V gene TRBV30 combines with J gene TRBJ1-4; 10 bases match TRBD1. V dropped 1 base and J dropped 6; count of bases not matched to a gene: 11. Germline loops: CDR1 GTSNPN, CDR2 SVGIG (reference sequence). The CDR3 length is 17 residues.

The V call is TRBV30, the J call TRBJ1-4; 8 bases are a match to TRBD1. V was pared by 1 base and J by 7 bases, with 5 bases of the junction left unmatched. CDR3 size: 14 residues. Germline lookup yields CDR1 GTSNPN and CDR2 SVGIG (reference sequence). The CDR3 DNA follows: TGTGCCTGGAGTGCGACAGGGGAGGTTGAAAAACTGTTTTTT. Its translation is CAWSATGEVEKLFF.

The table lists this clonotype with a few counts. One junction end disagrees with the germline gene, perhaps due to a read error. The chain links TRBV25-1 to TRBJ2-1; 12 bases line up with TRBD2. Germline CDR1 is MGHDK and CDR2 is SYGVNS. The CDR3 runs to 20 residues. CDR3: CASSSTKTSGRDVSHNEQFF. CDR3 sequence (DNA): TGTGCCAGCAGTTCTACCAAGACTAGCGGGAGAGATGTCTCCCACAATGAGCAGTTCTTC.

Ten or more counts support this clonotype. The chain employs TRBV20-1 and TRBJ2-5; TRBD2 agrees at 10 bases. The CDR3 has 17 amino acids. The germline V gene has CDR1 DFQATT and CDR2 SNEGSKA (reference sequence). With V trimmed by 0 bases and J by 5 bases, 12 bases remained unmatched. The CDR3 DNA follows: TGCAGTGCTAGAGACTCTAGCGGGAGAGGAGGGATGGAGACCCAGTACTTC. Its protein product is CSARDSSGRGGMETQYF.

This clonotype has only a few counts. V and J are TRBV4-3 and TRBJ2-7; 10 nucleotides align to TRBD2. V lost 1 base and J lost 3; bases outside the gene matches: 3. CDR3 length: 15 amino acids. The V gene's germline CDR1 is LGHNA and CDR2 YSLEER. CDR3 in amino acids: CASSQASSGSYEQYF. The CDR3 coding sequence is TGCGCCAGCAGCCAAGCGTCTAGCGGGAGCTACGAGCAGTACTTC.

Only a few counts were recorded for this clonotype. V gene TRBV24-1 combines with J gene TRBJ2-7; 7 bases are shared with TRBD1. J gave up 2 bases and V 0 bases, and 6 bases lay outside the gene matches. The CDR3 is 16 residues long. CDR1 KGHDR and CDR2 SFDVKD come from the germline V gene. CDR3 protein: CATSDLPQGRAYEQYF. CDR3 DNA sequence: TGTGCCACCAGTGATTTGCCACAGGGGAGAGCCTACGAGCAGTACTTC.

As DNA, the CDR3 is TGTGCCAGCAGCCATTCAACGGGACTAGCGGGTGGTCTTTACGAGCAGTACTTC. Its translation is CASSHSTGLAGGLYEQYF. The chain joins TRBV3-1 to TRBJ2-7; TRBD2 matches 12 bases. The CDR3 is made up of 18 amino acids. Per the germline V gene, CDR1 is LGHDT and CDR2 is YNNKEL (reference sequence). V shed 3 bases, J shed 4 bases, and the junction held 13 bases outside the gene matches.

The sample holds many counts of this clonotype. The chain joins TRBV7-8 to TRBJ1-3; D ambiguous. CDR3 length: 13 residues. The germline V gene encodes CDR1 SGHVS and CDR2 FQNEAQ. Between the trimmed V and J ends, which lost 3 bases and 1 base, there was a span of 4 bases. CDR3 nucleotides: TGTGCCAGCAGCTTCGGTTCTGGAAACACCATATATTTT. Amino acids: CASSFGSGNTIYF.

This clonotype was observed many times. CDR3 sequence reads: CSAMTSGRVEREQFF. The CDR3 DNA reads TGCAGTGCTATGACTAGCGGGAGGGTCGAGCGTGAGCAGTTCTTC. The chain couples TRBV20-1 to TRBJ2-1; TRBD2 aligns across 14 bases. Germline V CDR1 and CDR2: DFQATT, SNEGSKA (reference sequence). There are 15 residues in the CDR3. V dropped 4 bases and J dropped 9; count of bases not matched to a gene: 8.

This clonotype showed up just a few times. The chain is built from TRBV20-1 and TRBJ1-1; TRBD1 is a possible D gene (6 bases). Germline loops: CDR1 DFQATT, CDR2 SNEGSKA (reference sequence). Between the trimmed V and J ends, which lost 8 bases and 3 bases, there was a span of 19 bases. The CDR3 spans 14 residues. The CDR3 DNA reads TGCAGTTCCCTGGGGGGGGGCAAGTACACTGAAGCTTTCTTT. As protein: CSSLGGGKYTEAFF.

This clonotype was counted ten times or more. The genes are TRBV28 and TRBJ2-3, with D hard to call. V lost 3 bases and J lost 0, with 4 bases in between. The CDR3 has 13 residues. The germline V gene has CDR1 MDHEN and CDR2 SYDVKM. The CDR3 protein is CASSFLSTDTQYF. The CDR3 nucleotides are TGTGCCAGCAGTTTCTTGAGCACAGATACGCAGTATTTT.

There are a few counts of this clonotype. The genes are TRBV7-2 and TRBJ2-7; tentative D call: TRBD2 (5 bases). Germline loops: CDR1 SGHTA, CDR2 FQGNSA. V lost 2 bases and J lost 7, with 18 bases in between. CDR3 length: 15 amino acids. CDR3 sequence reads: CASSLSGPQMGEQYF. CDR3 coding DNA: TGTGCCAGCAGCTTAAGCGGCCCCCAAATGGGTGAGCAGTACTTC.

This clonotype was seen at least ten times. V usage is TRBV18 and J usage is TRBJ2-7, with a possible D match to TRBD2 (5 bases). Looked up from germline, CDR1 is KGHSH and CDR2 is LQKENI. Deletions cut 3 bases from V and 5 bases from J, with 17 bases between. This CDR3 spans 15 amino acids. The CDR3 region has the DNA TGTGCCAGCTCACCCCTGACCGGGTCGGGGAACGAGCAGTACTTC. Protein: CASSPLTGSGNEQYF.

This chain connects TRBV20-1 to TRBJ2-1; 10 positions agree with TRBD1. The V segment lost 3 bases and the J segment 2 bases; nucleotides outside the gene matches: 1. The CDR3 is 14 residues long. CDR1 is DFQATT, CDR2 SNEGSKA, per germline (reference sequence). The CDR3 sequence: CSARTGGAYNEQFF. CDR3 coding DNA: TGCAGTGCTAGGACAGGGGGCGCCTACAATGAGCAGTTCTTC.

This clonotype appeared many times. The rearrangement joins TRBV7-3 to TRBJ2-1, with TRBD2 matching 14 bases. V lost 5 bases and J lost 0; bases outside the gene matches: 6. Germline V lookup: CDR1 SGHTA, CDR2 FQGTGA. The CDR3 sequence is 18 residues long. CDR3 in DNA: TGTGCCAGCAGCGCAACCGGGACTAGCGGGAGCTCCTACAATGAGCAGTTCTTC. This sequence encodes CASSATGTSGSSYNEQFF.

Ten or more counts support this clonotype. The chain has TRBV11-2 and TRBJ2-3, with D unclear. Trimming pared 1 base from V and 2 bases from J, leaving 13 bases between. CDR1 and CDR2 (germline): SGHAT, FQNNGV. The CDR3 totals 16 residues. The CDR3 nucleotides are TGTGCCAGCAGCTTAGGTGCGAGCCCCTTCACAGATACGCAGTATTTT. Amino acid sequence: CASSLGASPFTDTQYF.

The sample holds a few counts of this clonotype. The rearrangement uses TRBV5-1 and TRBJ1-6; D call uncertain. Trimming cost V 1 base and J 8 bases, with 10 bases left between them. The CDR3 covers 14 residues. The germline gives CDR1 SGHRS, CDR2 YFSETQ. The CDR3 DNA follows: TGCGCCAGCAGCTTGTCGGGCAGGCATTCACCCCTCCACTTT. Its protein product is CASSLSGRHSPLHF.

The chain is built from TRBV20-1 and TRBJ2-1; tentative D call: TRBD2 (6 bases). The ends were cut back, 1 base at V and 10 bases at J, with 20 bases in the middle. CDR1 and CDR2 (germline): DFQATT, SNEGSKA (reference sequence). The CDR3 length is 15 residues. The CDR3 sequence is CSARGFTGEPGEQFF. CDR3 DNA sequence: TGCAGTGCTAGAGGGTTTACGGGAGAACCGGGAGAGCAGTTCTTC.

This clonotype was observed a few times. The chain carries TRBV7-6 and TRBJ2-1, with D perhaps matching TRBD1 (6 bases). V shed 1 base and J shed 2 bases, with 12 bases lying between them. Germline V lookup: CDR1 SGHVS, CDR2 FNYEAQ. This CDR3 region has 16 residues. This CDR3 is CASSLEAGDTYNEQFF. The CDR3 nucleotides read TGTGCCAGCAGCTTAGAGGCAGGGGACACCTACAATGAGCAGTTCTTC.

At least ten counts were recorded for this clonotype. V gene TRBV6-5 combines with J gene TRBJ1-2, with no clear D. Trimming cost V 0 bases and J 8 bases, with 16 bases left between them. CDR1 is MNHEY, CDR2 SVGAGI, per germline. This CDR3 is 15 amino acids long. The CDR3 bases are TGTGCCAGCAGTTACTCGGCCACCGGTTTGTGGGGCTACACCTTC. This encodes CASSYSATGLWGYTF.

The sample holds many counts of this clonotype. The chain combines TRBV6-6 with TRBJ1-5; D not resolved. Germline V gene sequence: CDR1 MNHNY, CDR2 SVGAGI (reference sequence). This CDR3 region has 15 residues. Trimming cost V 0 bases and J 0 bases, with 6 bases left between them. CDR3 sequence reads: CASSYSRDSNQPQHF. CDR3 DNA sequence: TGTGCCAGCAGTTACTCGAGGGATAGCAATCAGCCCCAGCATTTT.